These 5 T cell receptor beta chains were all obtained from the same sample, sequenced in a study of vaccination and CD4 T cells after COVID-19. A single record per CDR3 protein comes from TCRdb applying MiXCR to the PCR reads. The table shows roughly 14,000 distinct CDR3 sequences, with roughly three quarters occurring only once. The source material was CD4+ T cells from blood, sampled after SARS-CoV-2 vaccination. The receptors stem from a human donor who had recovered from COVID-19.

The chain links TRBV28 to TRBJ2-7; no clear D gene. This CDR3 has 12 amino acids. Deletions cut 1 base from V and 5 bases from J, with 6 bases between. Germline V gene sequence: CDR1 MDHEN, CDR2 SYDVKM. CDR3 sequence: CASSLFLNEQYF. The CDR3 region has the DNA TGTGCCAGCAGTTTATTTTTGAACGAGCAGTACTTC.

This clonotype was observed a few times. The V and J genes are TRBV24-1 and TRBJ1-5, with D possibly matching TRBD1 (6 bases). Germline V CDR1 and CDR2: KGHDR, SFDVKD. This CDR3 spans 13 amino acids. Trimming pared 7 bases from V and 6 bases from J, leaving 12 bases between. As DNA, the CDR3 is TGTGCCACCAGGGCAGGGGCAGGTCAGCCCCAGCATTTT. Its translation is CATRAGAGQPQHF.

The sample holds one count of this clonotype. The chain has TRBV12-3 or TRBV12-4 and TRBJ2-5; D call uncertain. Trimming removed 2 bases from V and 6 bases from J, with 10 bases in between. This CDR3 is built from 13 residues. CDR3 DNA: TGTGCCAGCAGTTTACTAGAAGGCCAGACCCAGTACTTC. Translating gives CASSLLEGQTQYF.

The V gene is TRBV28, the J gene TRBJ2-5; 12 bases line up with TRBD2. The V gene end was trimmed by 6 bases and the J gene end by 5 bases; junction bases not matched to a gene: 4. Germline V lookup: CDR1 MDHEN, CDR2 SYDVKM. This CDR3 has 14 residues. CDR3 region: CASRTSGRLETQYF. Here the CDR3 DNA reads TGTGCCAGCAGGACTAGCGGGAGATTGGAGACCCAGTACTTC.

The chain has TRBV6-1 and TRBJ1-1; perhaps TRBD1 as D (5 bases). Trimming removed 7 bases from V and 0 bases from J, with 15 bases in between. CDR1 is MNHNS, CDR2 SASEGT, per germline. The CDR3 runs to 15 residues. CDR3 loop: CASTGGAPMNTEAFF. The CDR3, as DNA: TGTGCCAGCACCGGTGGGGCTCCCATGAACACTGAAGCTTTCTTT.